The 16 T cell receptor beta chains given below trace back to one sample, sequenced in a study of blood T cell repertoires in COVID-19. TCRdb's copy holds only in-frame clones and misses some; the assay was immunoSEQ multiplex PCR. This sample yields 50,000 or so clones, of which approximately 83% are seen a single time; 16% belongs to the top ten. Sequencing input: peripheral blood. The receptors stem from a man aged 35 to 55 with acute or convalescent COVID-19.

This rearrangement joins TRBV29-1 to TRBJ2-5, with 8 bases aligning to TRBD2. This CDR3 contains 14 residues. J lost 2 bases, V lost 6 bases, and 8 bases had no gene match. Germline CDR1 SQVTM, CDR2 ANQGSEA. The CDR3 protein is CSVRTSGLQETQYF. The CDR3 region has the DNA TGCAGCGTACGTACTAGCGGACTACAAGAGACCCAGTACTTC.

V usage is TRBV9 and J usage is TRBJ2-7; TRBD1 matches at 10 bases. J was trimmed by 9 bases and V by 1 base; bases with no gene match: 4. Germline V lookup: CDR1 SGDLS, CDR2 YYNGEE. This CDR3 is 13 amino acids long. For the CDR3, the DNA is TGTGCCAGCAGCGTAAGGGACAGGGGTAGGCAGTACGTC. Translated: CASSVRDRGRQYV.

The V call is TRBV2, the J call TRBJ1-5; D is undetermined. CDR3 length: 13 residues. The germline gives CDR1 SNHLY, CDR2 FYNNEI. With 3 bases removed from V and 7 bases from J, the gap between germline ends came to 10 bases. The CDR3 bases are TGTGCCAGCAGTGAGTATCCGGGGCAGCCCCAGCATTTT. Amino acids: CASSEYPGQPQHF. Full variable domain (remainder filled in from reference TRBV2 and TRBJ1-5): EPEVTQTPSHQVTQMGQEVILRCVPISNHLYFYWYRQILGQKVEFLVSFYNNEISEKSEIFDDQFSVERPDGSNFTLKIRSTKLEDSAMYFCASSEYPGQPQHFGDGTRLSIL.

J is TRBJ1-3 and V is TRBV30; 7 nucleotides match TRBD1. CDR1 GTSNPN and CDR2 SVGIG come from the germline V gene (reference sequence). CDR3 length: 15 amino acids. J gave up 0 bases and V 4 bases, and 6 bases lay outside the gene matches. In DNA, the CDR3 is TGTGCCTGGACGCGGGACAGCAGCTCTGGAAACACCATATATTTT. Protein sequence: CAWTRDSSSGNTIYF. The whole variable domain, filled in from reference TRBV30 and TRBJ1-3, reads SQTIHQWPATLVQPVGSPLSLECTVEGTSNPNLYWYRQAAGRGLQLLFYSVGIGQISSEVPQNLSASRPQDRQFILSSKKLLLSDSGFYLCAWTRDSSSGNTIYFGEGSWLTVV.

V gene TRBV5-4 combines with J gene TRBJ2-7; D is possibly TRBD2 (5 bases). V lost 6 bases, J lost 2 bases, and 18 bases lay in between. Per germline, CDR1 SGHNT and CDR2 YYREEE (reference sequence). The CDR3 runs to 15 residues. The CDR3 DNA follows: TGTGCCAGCACCCTAGGACTCAGCAGTCCCTACGAGCAGTACTTC. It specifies CASTLGLSSPYEQYF.

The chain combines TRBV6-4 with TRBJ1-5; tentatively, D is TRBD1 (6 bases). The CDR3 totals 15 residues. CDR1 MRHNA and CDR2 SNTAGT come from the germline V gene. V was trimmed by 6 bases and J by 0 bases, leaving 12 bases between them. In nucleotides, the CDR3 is TGTGCCAGCAGCGCGAGGGGGAATAGCAATCAGCCCCAGCATTTT. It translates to CASSARGNSNQPQHF.

CDR3 coding DNA: TGTGCCAGCAGTAGAGCAGGGTCAGAGACCCAGTACTTC. This encodes CASSRAGSETQYF. The gene calls are TRBV12-3 or TRBV12-4 and TRBJ2-5; maybe TRBD1 (5 bases). This CDR3 is built from 13 residues. V was pared by 5 bases and J by 4 bases, with 11 bases between.

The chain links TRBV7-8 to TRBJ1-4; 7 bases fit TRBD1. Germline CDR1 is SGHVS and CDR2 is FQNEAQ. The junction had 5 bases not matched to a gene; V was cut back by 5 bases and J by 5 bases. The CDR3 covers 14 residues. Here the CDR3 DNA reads TGTGCCAGCAGCGCAAAGGACAGGAATGAAAAACTGTTTTTT. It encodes CASSAKDRNEKLFF. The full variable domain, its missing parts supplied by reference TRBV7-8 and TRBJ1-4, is GAGVSQSPRYKVAKRGQDVALRCDPISGHVSLFWYQQALGQGPEFLTYFQNEAQLDKSGLPSDRFFAERPEGSVSTLKIQRTQQEDSAVYLCASSAKDRNEKLFFGSGTQLSVL.

DNA for the CDR3: TGTGCCAGCAGTTTAACCCCAGGGGGCACCGGGGAGCTGTTTTTT. This gives the protein CASSLTPGGTGELFF. The chain carries TRBV27 and TRBJ2-2, with 7 bases that match TRBD1. V shed 2 bases and J 4 bases; nucleotides not matched to a gene: 4. This CDR3 comprises 15 residues. Germline assignment: CDR1 MNHEY and CDR2 SMNVEV (reference sequence).

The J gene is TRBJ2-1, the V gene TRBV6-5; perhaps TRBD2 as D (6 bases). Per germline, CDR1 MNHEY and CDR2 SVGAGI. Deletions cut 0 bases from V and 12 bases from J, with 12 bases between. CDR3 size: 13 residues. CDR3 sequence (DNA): TGTGCCAGCAGTTACTCGAGGCGGGACCCGCAGTTCTTC. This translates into CASSYSRRDPQFF.

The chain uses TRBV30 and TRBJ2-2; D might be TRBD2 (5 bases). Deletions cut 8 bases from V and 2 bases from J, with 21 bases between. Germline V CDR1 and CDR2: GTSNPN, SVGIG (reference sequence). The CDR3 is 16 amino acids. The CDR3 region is CARTGIKALNTGELFF. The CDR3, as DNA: TGTGCCCGAACCGGGATAAAGGCCCTAAACACCGGGGAGCTGTTTTTT.

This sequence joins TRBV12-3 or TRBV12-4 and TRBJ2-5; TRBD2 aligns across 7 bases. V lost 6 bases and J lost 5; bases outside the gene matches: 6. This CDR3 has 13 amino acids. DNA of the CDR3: TGTGCCAGCAGCCGGACTAGATGGGAGACCCAGTACTTC. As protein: CASSRTRWETQYF.

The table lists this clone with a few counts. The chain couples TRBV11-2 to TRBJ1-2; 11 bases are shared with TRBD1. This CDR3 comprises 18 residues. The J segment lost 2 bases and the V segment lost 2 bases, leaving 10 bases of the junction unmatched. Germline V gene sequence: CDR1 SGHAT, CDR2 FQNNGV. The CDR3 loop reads CASSLTGTGGILNYGYTF. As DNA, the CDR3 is TGTGCCAGCAGCTTAACCGGGACAGGGGGAATCCTAAACTATGGCTACACCTTC.

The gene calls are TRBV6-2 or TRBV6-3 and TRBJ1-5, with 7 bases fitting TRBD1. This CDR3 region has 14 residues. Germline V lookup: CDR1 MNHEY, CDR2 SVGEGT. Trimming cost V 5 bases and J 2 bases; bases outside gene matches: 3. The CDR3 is CASSRGGGNQPQHF. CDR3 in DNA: TGTGCCAGCAGTCGAGGGGGCGGCAATCAGCCCCAGCATTTT.

The DNA of the CDR3 is TGTGCCAGCACCACCCTCGACAGGGGAGTGAATGAACTGTTTTTT. It codes for CASTTLDRGVNELFF. The gene calls are TRBV6-6 and TRBJ1-4; 8 bases fit TRBD1. The CDR3 covers 15 residues. CDR1 MNHNY and CDR2 SVGAGI come from the germline V gene (reference sequence). V lost 7 bases and J lost 12; bases outside the gene matches: 16.

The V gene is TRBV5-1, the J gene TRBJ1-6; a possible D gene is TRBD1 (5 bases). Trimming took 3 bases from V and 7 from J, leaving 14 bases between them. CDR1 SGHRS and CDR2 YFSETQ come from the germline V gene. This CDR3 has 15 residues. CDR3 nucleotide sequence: TGCGCCAGCAGCTCAAGCTCAGGGCAGAATTCACCCCTCCACTTT. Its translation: CASSSSSGQNSPLHF. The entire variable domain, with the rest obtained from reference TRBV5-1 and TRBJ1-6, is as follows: KAGVTQTPRYLIKTRGQQVTLSCSPISGHRSVSWYQQTPGQGLQFLFEYFSETQRNKGNFPGRFSGRQFSNSRSEMNVSTLELGDSALYLCASSSSSGQNSPLHFGNGTRLTVT.